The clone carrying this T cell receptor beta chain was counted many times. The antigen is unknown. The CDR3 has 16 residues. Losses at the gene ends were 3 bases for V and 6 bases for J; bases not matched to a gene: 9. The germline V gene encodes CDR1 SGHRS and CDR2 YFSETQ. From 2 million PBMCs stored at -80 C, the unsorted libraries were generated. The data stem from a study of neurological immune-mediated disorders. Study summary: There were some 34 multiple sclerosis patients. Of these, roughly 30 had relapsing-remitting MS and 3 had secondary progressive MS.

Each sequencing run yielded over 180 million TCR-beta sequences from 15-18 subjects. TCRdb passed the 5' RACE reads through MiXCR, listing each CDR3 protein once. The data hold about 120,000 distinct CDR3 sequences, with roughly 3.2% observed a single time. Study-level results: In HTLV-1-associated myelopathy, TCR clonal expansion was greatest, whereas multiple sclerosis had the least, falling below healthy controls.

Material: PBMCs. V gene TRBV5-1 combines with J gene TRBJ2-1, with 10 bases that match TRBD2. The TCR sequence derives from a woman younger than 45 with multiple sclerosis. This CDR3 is CASSSGSGGAANEQFF. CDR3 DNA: TGCGCCAGCAGCTCCGGAAGCGGGGGGGCGGCCAATGAGCAGTTCTTC.